This T cell receptor (beta chain) was identified during a study of blood T cell repertoires in COVID-19. Turning to the study itself: Sources were T cells, B-cell-depleted T cells, or PBMCs; the material itself was cDNA or gDNA.

The authors' processing: The assay estimated nucleated cells by amplifying reference gene primers. Repertoires were generated with immunoSEQ multiplex PCR, while TCRdb's copy carries only in-frame clones and drops some. V and J calls and clone size come straight from that table; D and trimming were deduced from the DNA. The data contain approximately 150,000 clones, approximately 83% of them singletons. With 0 bases removed from V and 6 bases from J, the gap between germline ends came to 5 bases. The CDR3 runs 12 residues. CDR1 and CDR2 (germline): SGHNT, YYREEE (reference sequence). The sequenced sample consisted of peripheral blood. V gene TRBV5-4 combines with J gene TRBJ2-3; D remains unclear. The sequence derives from a man between 65 and 85 years old who had recovered from COVID-19. This chain's CDR3 is CASSLDSDTQYF. The CDR3, as DNA: TGTGCCAGCAGCTTGGATTCGGATACGCAGTATTTT. Full variable domain (missing parts from reference TRBV5-4 and TRBJ2-3): ETGVTQSPTHLIKTRGQQVTLRCSSQSGHNTVSWYQQALGQGPQFIFQYYREEENGRGNFPPRFSGLQFPNYSSELNVNALELDDSALYLCASSLDSDTQYFGPGTRLTVL.